Listed here are 5 T cell receptor beta chains from one sample, sequenced in a study of T cell responses to AZD1222 COVID-19 vaccine. Sequenced by immunoSEQ multiplex PCR; TCRdb stores in-frame clones only, minus some. Among around 33,000 clones, roughly 90% were seen once, and the ten largest hold about 41%. The sample consisted of peripheral blood, taken on day 0 of AZD1222 vaccination. Receptor source: an adult in good health.

The chain links TRBV5-4 to TRBJ1-1; 10 positions match TRBD1. The J segment lost 5 bases and the V segment lost 3 bases, leaving 7 bases of the junction unmatched. The CDR3 totals 15 residues. The germline V gene has CDR1 SGHNT and CDR2 YYREEE (reference sequence). Here the CDR3 reads CASSSGQGGYTEAFF. CDR3 coding DNA: TGTGCCAGCAGCTCAGGACAGGGGGGATATACTGAAGCTTTCTTT.

The gene calls are TRBV5-1 and TRBJ2-3, with D perhaps TRBD2 (7 bases). The CDR3 consists of 16 residues. Trimming took off 4 bases at V and 4 bases at J, with 19 bases between the two ends. Germline loops: CDR1 SGHRS, CDR2 YFSETQ. The CDR3 sequence is CASSGGARGPSDTQYF. As DNA, the CDR3 is TGCGCCAGCAGCGGGGGGGCTAGAGGTCCCTCAGATACGCAGTATTTT.

The V call is TRBV7-8, the J call TRBJ1-4; maybe TRBD1 (5 bases). This CDR3 spans 16 amino acids. Trimming cost V 5 bases and J 3 bases, with 16 bases left between them. Germline-derived CDR1 and CDR2 are SGHVS and FQNEAQ. The DNA of the CDR3 is TGTGCCAGCAGCCCACCGAAGGGGAAGGCTAATGAAAAACTGTTTTTT. Translating it yields CASSPPKGKANEKLFF.

The chain uses TRBV11-2 and TRBJ1-6; D perhaps matches TRBD1 (5 bases). The ends were cut back, 5 bases at V and 11 bases at J, with 13 bases in the middle. Germline CDR1 SGHAT, CDR2 FQNNGV. The CDR3 has 13 amino acids. The CDR3 DNA reads TGTGCCAGCAGCGCTCCGGGGGGGACACCCCTCCACTTT. Translating it yields CASSAPGGTPLHF.

The chain uses TRBV6-2 or TRBV6-3 and TRBJ2-1, with a possible D match to TRBD2 (7 bases). The CDR3 consists of 15 residues. V lost 6 bases and J lost 7, with 19 bases in between. Germline CDR1 reads MNHEY; CDR2 reads SVGEGT. CDR3 sequence reads: CASSRGQGEGNEQFF. Here the CDR3 DNA reads TGTGCCAGCAGCCGGGGACAAGGGGAGGGGAATGAGCAGTTCTTC.